This TCR beta chain derives from a study of T cell repertoires in cytomegalovirus infection. Overall study context: Recently identified HLA-C-restricted and well-studied HLA-B-restricted CMV epitopes were used. Indicated by public TCR beta signatures were CMV infection and matching HLA type.

General study results and limits: HLA-C-restricted, CMV-specific TCR beta clonotypes were dominant ex vivo.

Germline CDR1 MGHRA, CDR2 YSYEKL. The CDR3 length is 16 residues. Trimming took off 0 bases at V and 7 bases at J, with 13 bases between the two ends. TCRdb fed the reads into MiXCR, producing one record per CDR3 protein. In the table there are approximately 73,000 distinct CDR3 sequences, 40% of which are singletons. This clonotype was seen many times. Its antigen is still unknown. This receptor was identified in a human donor in good health (CMV status not recorded). Some clones in this sample may be carry-over from other donors' samples. The input for sequencing was CD8+ T cells from cultured PBMCs, taken from culture after CMV antigen stimulation. The genes are TRBV4-1 and TRBJ1-6, with D maybe TRBD1 (5 bases). The CDR3 DNA reads as TGCGCCAGCAGCCAAGATCCGCAGGCAGGGAATTCACCCCTCCACTTT. It is translated as CASSQDPQAGNSPLHF.